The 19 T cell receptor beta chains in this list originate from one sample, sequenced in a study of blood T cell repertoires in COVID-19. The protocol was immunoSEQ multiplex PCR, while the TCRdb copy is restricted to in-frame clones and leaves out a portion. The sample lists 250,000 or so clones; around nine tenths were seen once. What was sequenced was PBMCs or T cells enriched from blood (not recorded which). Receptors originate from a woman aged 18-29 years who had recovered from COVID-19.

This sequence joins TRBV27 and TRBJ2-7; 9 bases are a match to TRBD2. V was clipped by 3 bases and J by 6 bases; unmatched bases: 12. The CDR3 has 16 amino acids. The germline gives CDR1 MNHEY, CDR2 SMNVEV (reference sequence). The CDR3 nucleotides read TGTGCCAGCAGTTTTCAGACAACTAGCGGGCTAGGCGAGCAGTACTTC. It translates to CASSFQTTSGLGEQYF.

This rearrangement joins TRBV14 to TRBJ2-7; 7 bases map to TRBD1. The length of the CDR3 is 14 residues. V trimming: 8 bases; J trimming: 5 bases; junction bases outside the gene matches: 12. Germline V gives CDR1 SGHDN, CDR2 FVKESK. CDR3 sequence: CASGRTGLLNEQYF. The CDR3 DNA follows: TGTGCCAGCGGACGGACAGGTTTACTAAACGAGCAGTACTTC.

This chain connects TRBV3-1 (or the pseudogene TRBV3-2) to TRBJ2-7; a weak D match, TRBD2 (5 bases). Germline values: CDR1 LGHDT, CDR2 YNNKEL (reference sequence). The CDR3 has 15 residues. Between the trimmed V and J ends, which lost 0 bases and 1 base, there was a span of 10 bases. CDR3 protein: CASSQDLEGSYEQYF. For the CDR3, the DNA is TGTGCCAGCAGCCAAGATCTTGAGGGATCCTACGAGCAGTACTTC.

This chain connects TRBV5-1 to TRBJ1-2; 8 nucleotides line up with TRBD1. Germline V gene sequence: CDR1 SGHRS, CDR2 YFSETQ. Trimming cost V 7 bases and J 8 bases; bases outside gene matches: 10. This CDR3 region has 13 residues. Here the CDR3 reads CASPAPGGRGYTF. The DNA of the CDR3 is TGCGCCAGCCCTGCCCCAGGGGGCAGGGGCTACACCTTC.

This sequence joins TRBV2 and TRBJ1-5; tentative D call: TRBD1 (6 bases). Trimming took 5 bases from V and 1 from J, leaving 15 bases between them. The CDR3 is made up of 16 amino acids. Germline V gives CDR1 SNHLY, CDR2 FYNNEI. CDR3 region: CASSPPATGSNQPQHF. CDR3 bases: TGTGCCAGCAGTCCTCCCGCGACAGGAAGCAATCAGCCCCAGCATTTT.

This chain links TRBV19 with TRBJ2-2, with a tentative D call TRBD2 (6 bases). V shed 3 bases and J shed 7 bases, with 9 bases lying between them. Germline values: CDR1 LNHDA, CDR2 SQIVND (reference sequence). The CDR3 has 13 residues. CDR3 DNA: TGTGCCAGTAGTATTGGGGGGTTCGGGGAGCTGTTTTTT. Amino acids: CASSIGGFGELFF.

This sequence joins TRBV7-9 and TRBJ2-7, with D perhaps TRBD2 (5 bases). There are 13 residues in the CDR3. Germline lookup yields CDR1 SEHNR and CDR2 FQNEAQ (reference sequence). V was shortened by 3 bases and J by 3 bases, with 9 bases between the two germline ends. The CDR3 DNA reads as TGTGCCAGCAGCTTTACACTAGGCTACGAGCAGTACTTC. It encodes CASSFTLGYEQYF.

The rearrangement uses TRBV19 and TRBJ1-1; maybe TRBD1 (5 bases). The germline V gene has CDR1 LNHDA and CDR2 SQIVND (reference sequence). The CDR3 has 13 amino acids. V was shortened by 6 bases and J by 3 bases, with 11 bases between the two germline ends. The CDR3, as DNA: TGTGCCAGTAGCCCCCAGACAGACACTGAAGCTTTCTTT. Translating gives CASSPQTDTEAFF.

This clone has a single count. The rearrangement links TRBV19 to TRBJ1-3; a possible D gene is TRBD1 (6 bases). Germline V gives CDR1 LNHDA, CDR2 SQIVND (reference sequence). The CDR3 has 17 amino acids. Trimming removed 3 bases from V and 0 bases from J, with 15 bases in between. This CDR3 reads CASSIAGQISSGNTIYF. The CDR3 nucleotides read TGTGCCAGTAGTATCGCCGGACAGATCAGCTCTGGAAACACCATATATTTT.

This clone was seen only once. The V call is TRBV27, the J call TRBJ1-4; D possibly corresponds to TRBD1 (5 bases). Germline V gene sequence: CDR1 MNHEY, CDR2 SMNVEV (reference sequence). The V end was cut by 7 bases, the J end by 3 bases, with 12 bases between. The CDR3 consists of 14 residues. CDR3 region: CASKYRQSNEKLFF. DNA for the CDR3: TGTGCCAGCAAATACAGACAGTCTAATGAAAAACTGTTTTTT. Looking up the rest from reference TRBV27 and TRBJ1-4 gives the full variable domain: EAQVTQNPRYLITVTGKKLTVTCSQNMNHEYMSWYRQDPGLGLRQIYYSMNVEVTDKGDVPEGYKVSRKEKRNFPLILESPSPNQTSLYFCASKYRQSNEKLFFGSGTQLSVL.

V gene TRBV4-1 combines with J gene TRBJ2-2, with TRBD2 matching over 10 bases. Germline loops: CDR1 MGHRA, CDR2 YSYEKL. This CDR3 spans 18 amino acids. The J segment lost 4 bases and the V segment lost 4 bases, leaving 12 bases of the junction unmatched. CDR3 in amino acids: CASSPTYQSGGATGELFF. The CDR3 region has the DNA TGCGCCAGCAGCCCTACCTACCAAAGCGGGGGGGCCACCGGGGAGCTGTTTTTT.

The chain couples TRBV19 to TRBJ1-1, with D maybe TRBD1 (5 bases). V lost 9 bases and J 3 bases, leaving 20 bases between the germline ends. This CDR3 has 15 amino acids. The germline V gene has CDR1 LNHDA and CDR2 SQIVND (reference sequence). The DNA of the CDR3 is TGTGCCAGCAGATTCGCGGGCGGGGGGGACACTGAAGCTTTCTTT. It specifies CASRFAGGGDTEAFF.

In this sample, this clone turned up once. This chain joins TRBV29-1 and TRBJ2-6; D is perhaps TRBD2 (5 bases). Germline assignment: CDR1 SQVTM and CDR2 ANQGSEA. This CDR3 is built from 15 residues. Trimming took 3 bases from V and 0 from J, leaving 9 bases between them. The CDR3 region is CSVDGERSGANVLTF. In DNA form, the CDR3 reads TGCAGCGTTGACGGGGAACGCTCTGGGGCCAACGTCCTGACTTTC.

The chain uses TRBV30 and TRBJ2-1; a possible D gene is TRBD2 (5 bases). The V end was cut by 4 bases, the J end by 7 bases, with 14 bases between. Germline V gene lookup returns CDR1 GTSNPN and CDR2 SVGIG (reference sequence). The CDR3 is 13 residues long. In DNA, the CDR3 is TGTGCCTGGAATGCGGGTCCGGGGAATGAGCAGTTCTTC. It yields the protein CAWNAGPGNEQFF.

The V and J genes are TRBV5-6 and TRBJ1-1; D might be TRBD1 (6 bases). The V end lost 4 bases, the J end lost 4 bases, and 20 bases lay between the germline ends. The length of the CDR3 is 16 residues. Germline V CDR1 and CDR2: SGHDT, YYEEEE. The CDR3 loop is CASSPGHLGLGTEAFF. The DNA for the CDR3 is TGTGCCAGCAGCCCGGGACACCTCGGGCTTGGCACTGAAGCTTTCTTT.

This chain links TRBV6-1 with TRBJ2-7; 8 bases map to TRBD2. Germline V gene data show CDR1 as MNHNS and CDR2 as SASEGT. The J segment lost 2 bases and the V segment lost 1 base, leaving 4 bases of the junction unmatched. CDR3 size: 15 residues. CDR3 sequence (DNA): TGTGCCAGCAGTGAAGTAGCGGGAATGCCCTACGAGCAGTACTTC. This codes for CASSEVAGMPYEQYF.

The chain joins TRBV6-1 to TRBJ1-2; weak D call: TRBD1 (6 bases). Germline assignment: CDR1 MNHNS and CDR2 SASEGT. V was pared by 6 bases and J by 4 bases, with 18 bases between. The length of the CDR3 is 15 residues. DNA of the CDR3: TGTGCCAGCAGCTCTTTCCAGGGGAAGGGCTATGGCTACACCTTC. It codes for CASSSFQGKGYGYTF.

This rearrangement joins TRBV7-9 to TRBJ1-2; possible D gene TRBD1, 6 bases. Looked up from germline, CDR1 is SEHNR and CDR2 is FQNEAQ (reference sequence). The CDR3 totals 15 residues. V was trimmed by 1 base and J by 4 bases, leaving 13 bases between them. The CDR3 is CASSLGRTVSYGYTF. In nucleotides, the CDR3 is TGTGCCAGCAGCTTAGGAAGGACAGTTAGCTATGGCTACACCTTC.

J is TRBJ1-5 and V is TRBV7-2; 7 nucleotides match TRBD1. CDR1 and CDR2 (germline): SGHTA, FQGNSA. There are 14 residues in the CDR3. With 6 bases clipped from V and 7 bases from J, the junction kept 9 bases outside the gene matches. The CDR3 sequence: CASSTRDSYQPQHF. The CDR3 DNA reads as TGTGCCAGCAGTACCCGGGACAGTTACCAGCCCCAGCATTTT.